Below are 29 T cell receptor beta chains sequenced from a single sample in a study of human T cells and chemical hapten exposure. TCRdb used MiXCR to reprocess the RACE reads, holding one entry per CDR3 protein. This sample has about 82,000 distinct CDR3 sequences, with less than 11% found just once. The sample's time point: patch test 2, 6 weeks after DPC sensitization. The treatment denotes: therapeutic diphenylcyclopropenone sensitization with weekly scalp DPC. Sequenced material: whole blood, taken in connection with sensitization to the hapten diphenylcyclopropenone (DPC). These receptors were collected from a woman in her forties or fifties with alopecia areata. Some clones in this sample may be carry-over from other donors' samples.

There are many counts of this clonotype. The rearrangement joins TRBV20-1 to TRBJ2-1, with 9 positions matching TRBD1. The trim removed 6 bases at V and 0 bases at J, leaving 9 bases unmatched. The CDR3 runs to 16 residues. Germline V lookup: CDR1 DFQATT, CDR2 SNEGSKA (reference sequence). In nucleotides, the CDR3 is TGCAGTGCCGTCGACAGGGGGGACAGCTCCTACAATGAGCAGTTCTTC. Its translation: CSAVDRGDSSYNEQFF.

The rearrangement joins TRBV14 to TRBJ1-2, with 8 positions matching TRBD1. This CDR3 has 13 residues. The ends lost 6 bases at V and 8 bases at J; junction bases unmatched: 8. Germline-derived CDR1 and CDR2 are SGHDN and FVKESK. Here the CDR3 DNA reads TGTGCCAGCAGAAAAACAGGGGGAATCGGCTACACCTTC. Amino acids: CASRKTGGIGYTF.

This clonotype was observed many times. The chain combines TRBV3-1 with TRBJ2-7; unclear D gene. V dropped 2 bases and J dropped 9 bases, with 14 bases sitting between them. Germline CDR1 and CDR2: LGHDT and YNNKEL (reference sequence). The CDR3 is 13 residues long. The CDR3 reads CASSQFSVQRQYF. The CDR3 DNA is TGTGCCAGCAGCCAATTTTCCGTCCAGAGGCAGTACTTC.

Details on this clonotype: It may be a read error: a sequence one base away is much more abundant. No conserved phenylalanine or tryptophan is present at the end of the CDR3, so a read error is the likely explanation. V usage is TRBV7-6 and J usage is TRBJ2-2; 11 bases map to TRBD1. V lost 0 bases, J lost 2 bases, and 5 bases stayed unmatched. CDR3 length: 18 residues. Germline assignment: CDR1 SGHVS and CDR2 FNYEAQ. CDR3 DNA: TGTGCCAGCAGCTTAGCGACCGGGACAGGGGGTAACACCGGGGAGCTGTTTCTT. It codes for CASSLATGTGGNTGELFL.

This clonotype was seen many times. V usage is TRBV6-2 or TRBV6-3 and J usage is TRBJ1-2; D is unclear. Germline V lookup: CDR1 MNHEY, CDR2 SVGEGT. The V and J ends lost 2 bases and 7 bases respectively, with 5 bases between them. The CDR3 sequence is 11 residues long. As DNA, the CDR3 is TGTGCCAGCAGTTACGACGTTGGCTACACCTTC. As protein: CASSYDVGYTF.

The genes are TRBV4-2 and TRBJ2-1; 13 bases fit TRBD2. The germline V gene encodes CDR1 LGHNA and CDR2 YNFKEQ. CDR3 length: 16 residues. The V segment lost 4 bases and the J segment 7 bases; nucleotides outside the gene matches: 7. The CDR3 region has the DNA TGTGCCAGCAGCCTTCTACTAGCGGGGGGGCCAAATGAGCAGTTCTTC. Residues: CASSLLLAGGPNEQFF.

This chain links TRBV27 with TRBJ2-7, with D hard to call. Germline V gives CDR1 MNHEY, CDR2 SMNVEV (reference sequence). V was clipped by 6 bases and J by 2 bases, with 8 bases between them. The CDR3 runs 12 residues. CDR3 bases: TGTGCCAGCAGGCTCTCACCCTACGAGCAGTACTTC. The encoded protein is CASRLSPYEQYF.

This clonotype has only a few counts. J is TRBJ2-1 and V is TRBV7-9, with TRBD2 matching over 7 bases. This CDR3 is 13 amino acids long. From germline, CDR1 is SEHNR and CDR2 FQNEAQ (reference sequence). V lost 2 bases, J lost 11 bases, and 6 bases stayed unmatched. The CDR3 here is CASSLSGGTKQFF. The CDR3 nucleotides are TGTGCCAGCAGCTTATCGGGTGGGACTAAGCAGTTCTTC.

J is TRBJ1-4 and V is TRBV7-9; D may be TRBD1 (6 bases). Trimming shortened V by 3 bases and J by 10 bases, and 9 bases separated the two germline ends. Germline-derived CDR1 and CDR2 are SEHNR and FQNEAQ (reference sequence). The CDR3 runs 12 residues. CDR3 nucleotides: TGTGCCAGCAGCTTCGACAGGCGAAAACTGTTTTTT. As protein: CASSFDRRKLFF.

This clonotype was seen at least ten times. Here the CDR3 reads CASSQVWDEQFF. The CDR3 coding sequence is TGCGCCAGCAGCCAAGTTTGGGATGAGCAGTTCTTC. The chain joins TRBV4-1 to TRBJ2-1; D is undetermined. With 1 base removed from V and 8 bases from J, the gap between germline ends came to 6 bases. CDR1 and CDR2 (germline): MGHRA, YSYEKL. The length of the CDR3 is 12 residues.

This clonotype showed up many times. The rearrangement uses TRBV20-1 and TRBJ1-5; D not resolved. Germline V CDR1 and CDR2: DFQATT, SNEGSKA (reference sequence). Trimming stripped 2 bases from V and 5 bases from J, with 7 bases between. The CDR3 runs to 12 residues. CDR3 loop: CSARTGDQPQHF. The CDR3 region has the DNA TGCAGTGCTAGAACTGGGGATCAGCCCCAGCATTTT.

The rearrangement joins TRBV14 to TRBJ2-3, with D perhaps given as TRBD1 or TRBD2 (5 bases each). Germline loops: CDR1 SGHDN, CDR2 FVKESK. Between the trimmed V and J ends, which lost 4 bases and 2 bases, there was a span of 13 bases. The CDR3 spans 15 residues. The CDR3 DNA is TGTGCCAGCAGCCTCCAGGGACCATCCACAGATACGCAGTATTTT. Translated: CASSLQGPSTDTQYF. Together with reference TRBV14 and TRBJ2-3, the CDR3 gives the full variable domain: EAGVTQFPSHSVIEKGQTVTLRCDPISGHDNLYWYRRVMGKEIKFLLHFVKESKQDESGMPNNRFLAERTGGTYSTLKVQPAELEDSGVYFCASSLQGPSTDTQYFGPGTRLTVL.

This chain uses TRBV7-7 with TRBJ1-5; D unresolved. This CDR3 is built from 12 residues. V lost 1 base to trimming and J lost 9 bases, with 7 bases between them. Germline assignment: CDR1 SSHAT and CDR2 FNYEAQ (reference sequence). The CDR3 region is CASSLVEGPQHF. The CDR3, as DNA: TGTGCCAGCAGCTTAGTGGAAGGGCCCCAGCATTTT.

This chain connects TRBV3-1 to TRBJ1-5; perhaps TRBD1 as D (6 bases). This CDR3 contains 15 residues. CDR1 and CDR2 (germline): LGHDT, YNNKEL (reference sequence). V lost 4 bases and J 5 bases, leaving 15 bases between the germline ends. The CDR3 nucleotides are TGTGCCAGCAGCCTAGGGACACGACCAGATCAGCCCCAGCATTTT. This gives the protein CASSLGTRPDQPQHF.

This clonotype was recorded at least ten times. The chain employs TRBV29-1 and TRBJ2-3, with TRBD2 identical over 8 bases. Germline lookup yields CDR1 SQVTM and CDR2 ANQGSEA. The CDR3 length is 13 residues. J gave up 4 bases and V 3 bases, and 3 bases lay outside the gene matches. CDR3 sequence (DNA): TGCAGCGTTGAGATAGCGGGACCAGATACGCAGTATTTT. The encoded protein is CSVEIAGPDTQYF.

This clonotype appeared many times. The chain couples TRBV3-1 to TRBJ2-2; maybe TRBD2 (6 bases). CDR1 is LGHDT and CDR2 is YNNKEL in the germline V gene (reference sequence). This CDR3 has 14 amino acids. Trimming removed 6 bases from V and 5 bases from J, with 13 bases in between. CDR3 in amino acids: CASRRLDRTGELFF. The CDR3 DNA sequence: TGTGCCAGCAGAAGACTAGATCGGACCGGGGAGCTGTTTTTT.

This clonotype was counted ten times or more. DNA of the CDR3: TGCGCCAGCAGCTTCGGAACTAGCGGGAGGACGGTGGAGACCCAGTACTTC. Encoded protein: CASSFGTSGRTVETQYF. This rearrangement joins TRBV5-1 to TRBJ2-5, with 12 bases that match TRBD2. The CDR3 loop spans 17 amino acids. The V and J ends lost 2 bases and 5 bases, in that order; junction bases with no gene match: 10. Germline assignment: CDR1 SGHRS and CDR2 YFSETQ.

This clonotype was seen a few times. The chain couples TRBV10-3 to TRBJ2-1, with 8 bases matching TRBD1. With V trimmed by 10 bases and J by 4 bases, 15 bases remained unmatched. Germline-derived CDR1 and CDR2 are ENHRY and SYGVKD. The CDR3 contains 16 residues. In DNA, the CDR3 is TGTGCCACCAGGAGTAATCAGGGGGCTAGTTACAATGAGCAGTTCTTC. It translates to CATRSNQGASYNEQFF.

In this sample, this clonotype turned up many times. This chain uses TRBV29-1 with TRBJ1-1; D may be TRBD1 (5 bases). Germline-derived CDR1 and CDR2 are SQVTM and ANQGSEA. V was clipped by 3 bases and J by 1 base, with 15 bases between them. The CDR3 totals 15 residues. The CDR3 coding sequence is TGCAGCGTTGATCCTCGTCGGACACCGAACACTGAAGCTTTCTTT. Amino acid sequence: CSVDPRRTPNTEAFF.

This clonotype appeared a few times. The J gene is TRBJ2-1, the V gene TRBV5-4, with D hard to call. Looked up from germline, CDR1 is SGHNT and CDR2 is YYREEE (reference sequence). Trimming stripped 4 bases from V and 3 bases from J, with 14 bases between. The CDR3 contains 15 residues. The CDR3 region has the DNA TGTGCCAGCAGCGCCCGACTGGATTTCTACAATGAGCAGTTCTTC. It codes for CASSARLDFYNEQFF.

The chain recombines TRBV5-1 with TRBJ1-1; a weak D match, TRBD1 (6 bases). The CDR3 contains 14 residues. Germline lookup yields CDR1 SGHRS and CDR2 YFSETQ. The germline V and J ends were trimmed by 2 bases and 4 bases, with 12 bases remaining between them. This chain's CDR3 is CASSFTGSGTEAFF. CDR3 DNA: TGCGCCAGCAGCTTTACAGGGTCCGGCACTGAAGCTTTCTTT.

Many counts were recorded for this clonotype. V is TRBV4-1 and J is TRBJ1-2, with 9 bases aligning to TRBD1. The V gene's germline CDR1 is MGHRA and CDR2 YSYEKL. Trimming took 3 bases from V and 8 from J; bases not matched to a gene: 13. The CDR3 covers 16 residues. The CDR3 sequence: CASSHVLKGTGKGYTF. The CDR3 DNA reads as TGCGCCAGCAGCCACGTACTCAAAGGGACAGGGAAAGGCTACACCTTC.

The chain couples TRBV3-1 to TRBJ2-3; possibly TRBD2 for D (6 bases). Germline V gives CDR1 LGHDT, CDR2 YNNKEL (reference sequence). The CDR3 covers 13 residues. The V end was cut by 8 bases, the J end by 3 bases, with 12 bases between. CDR3 in amino acids: CASGTVMTDTQYF. CDR3 DNA: TGTGCCAGCGGGACTGTCATGACAGATACGCAGTATTTT.

With respect to this clonotype: A much larger clone is a single base away; this may be a read error. The rearrangement joins TRBV3-1 to TRBJ2-2; a weak D match, TRBD1 (6 bases). Germline V gene data show CDR1 as LGHDT and CDR2 as YNNKEL (reference sequence). The CDR3 has 12 amino acids. Written as DNA, the CDR3 is TGTACCAGCACAGGGTTCAGCGGGGAGCTGTTTTTT. It translates to CTSTGFSGELFF.

This clonotype showed up just a few times. This rearrangement joins TRBV7-2 to TRBJ1-3; D is unclear. The V end lost 1 base, the J end lost 0 bases, and 7 bases lay between the germline ends. This CDR3 spans 15 amino acids. Per germline, CDR1 SGHTA and CDR2 FQGNSA. The CDR3 DNA follows: TGTGCCAGCAGCTTAGTTTCCTCCTCTGGAAACACCATATATTTT. Translating it yields CASSLVSSSGNTIYF.

This clonotype showed up many times. V gene TRBV29-1 combines with J gene TRBJ1-5, with D hard to call. This CDR3 contains 13 residues. CDR1 and CDR2 (germline): SQVTM, ANQGSEA. Trimming removed 6 bases at V and 7 bases at J, with 16 bases between. This CDR3 is CSVYEGGKQPQHF. CDR3 DNA: TGCAGCGTCTACGAGGGAGGGAAGCAGCCCCAGCATTTT. Filled out from reference TRBV29-1 and TRBJ1-5, the complete variable domain reads SAVISQKPSRDICQRGTSLTIQCQVDSQVTMMFWYRQQPGQSLTLIATANQGSEATYESGFVIDKFPISRPNLTFSTLTVSNMSPEDSSIYLCSVYEGGKQPQHFGDGTRLSIL.

The chain uses TRBV6-1 and TRBJ2-3; D gene unclear. The germline V and J ends were trimmed by 0 bases and 0 bases, with 4 bases remaining between them. Germline V gives CDR1 MNHNS, CDR2 SASEGT. CDR3 length: 14 residues. CDR3 nucleotide sequence: TGTGCCAGCAGTGAAGCGTGGAGCACAGATACGCAGTATTTT. Translation gives CASSEAWSTDTQYF.

The rearrangement joins TRBV29-1 to TRBJ2-3; TRBD1 agrees at 11 bases. The CDR3 contains 14 residues. Germline V gives CDR1 SQVTM, CDR2 ANQGSEA. V gave up 7 bases and J gave up 6 bases; unmatched junction bases: 9. CDR3 residues: CSAAWDRGSDTQYF. As DNA, the CDR3 is TGCAGCGCGGCCTGGGACAGGGGGTCGGATACGCAGTATTTT.

The sample holds a few counts of this clonotype. V and J are TRBV28 and TRBJ1-6; D gene uncertain. Trimming shortened V by 5 bases and J by 5 bases, and 10 bases separated the two germline ends. Germline lookup yields CDR1 MDHEN and CDR2 SYDVKM. The CDR3 is made up of 14 amino acids. The CDR3, as DNA: TGTGCCAGCAGTCCACACACAGATAATTCACCCCTCCACTTT. This translates into CASSPHTDNSPLHF. Complete variable domain (other parts from reference TRBV28 and TRBJ1-6): DVKVTQSSRYLVKRTGEKVFLECVQDMDHENMFWYRQDPGLGLRLIYFSYDVKMKEKGDIPEGYSVSREKKERFSLILESASTNQTSMYLCASSPHTDNSPLHFGNGTRLTVT.